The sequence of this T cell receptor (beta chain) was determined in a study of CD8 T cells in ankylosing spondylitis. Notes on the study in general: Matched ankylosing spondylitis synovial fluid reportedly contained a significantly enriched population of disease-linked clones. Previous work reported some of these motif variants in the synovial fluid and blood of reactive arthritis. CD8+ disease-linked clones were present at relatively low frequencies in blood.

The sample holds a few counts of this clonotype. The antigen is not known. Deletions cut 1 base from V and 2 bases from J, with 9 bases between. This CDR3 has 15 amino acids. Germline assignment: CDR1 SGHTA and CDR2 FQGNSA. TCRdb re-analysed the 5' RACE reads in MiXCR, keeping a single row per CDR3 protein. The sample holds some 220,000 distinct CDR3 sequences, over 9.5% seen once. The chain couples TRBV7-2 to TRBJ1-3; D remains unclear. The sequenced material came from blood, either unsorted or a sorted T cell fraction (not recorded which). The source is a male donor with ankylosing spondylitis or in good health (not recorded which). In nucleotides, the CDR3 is TGTGCCAGCAGCTTAGTGGGCAGGACTGGAAACACCATATATTTT. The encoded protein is CASSLVGRTGNTIYF.